A selection of T cell receptor beta chains follows, all from one sample in a study of cytomegalovirus exposure and HLA in healthy donors. TCRdb's copy holds only in-frame clones and misses some; the assay was immunoSEQ multiplex PCR. The sample includes 130,000 to 150,000 clones, roughly 68% of them seen just once. Specimen: PBMCs. The origin of the receptors is a man between 60 and 75 years old in good health and CMV-seronegative. Both conserved end residues are part of each CDR3. D genes are given only for firm matches. Some rows have no size entry. The others give once, few or many, or a class for an expanded clone.

d_call: TRBD2
v_call: TRBV7-9
clone_size: .
j_call: TRBJ2-7
cdr3_aa: CASSPPGAGVYEQYF
cdr3_nt: TGTGCCAGCAGCCCACCCGGAGCGGGGGTCTACGAGCAGTACTTC

d_call: TRBD1
v_call: TRBV6-6
clone_size: .
j_call: TRBJ1-3
cdr3_aa: CASSYTDRGSGNTIYF
cdr3_nt: TGTGCCAGCAGTTACACCGACAGGGGATCAGGAAACACCATATATTTT

d_call: TRBD1
v_call: TRBV27
clone_size: few
j_call: TRBJ2-5
cdr3_aa: CASSLSGQGNAVQYF
cdr3_nt: TGTGCCAGCAGTCTTTCGGGACAGGGTAACGCAGTGCAGTACTTC

d_call: TRBD2
v_call: TRBV29-1
clone_size: once
j_call: TRBJ2-3
cdr3_aa: CSVQTSGTTSTDTQYF
cdr3_nt: TGCAGCGTTCAGACTAGCGGGACAACTAGCACAGATACGCAGTATTTT

d_call: TRBD1
v_call: TRBV2
clone_size: .
j_call: TRBJ1-4
cdr3_aa: CASSGDRDGADEKLFF
cdr3_nt: TGTGCCAGCAGTGGGGACAGGGATGGGGCGGATGAAAAACTGTTTTTT

d_call: .
v_call: TRBV9
clone_size: .
j_call: TRBJ1-3
cdr3_aa: CASSVVGRASGNTIYF
cdr3_nt: TGTGCCAGCAGCGTAGTGGGCCGCGCCTCTGGAAACACCATATATTTT

d_call: TRBD1
v_call: TRBV28
clone_size: .
j_call: TRBJ1-1
cdr3_aa: CASSIHGTGGSTEAFF
cdr3_nt: TGTGCCAGCAGCATTCACGGGACAGGGGGGAGCACTGAAGCTTTCTTT

d_call: .
v_call: TRBV6-4
clone_size: .
j_call: TRBJ2-3
cdr3_aa: CASSRELGTDTQYF
cdr3_nt: TGTGCCAGCAGTAGAGAACTGGGCACAGATACGCAGTATTTT

d_call: TRBD2
v_call: TRBV11-1
clone_size: .
j_call: TRBJ2-5
cdr3_aa: CASSLGPGGSETQYF
cdr3_nt: TGTGCCAGCAGCTTAGGCCCGGGAGGTTCAGAGACCCAGTACTTC

d_call: .
v_call: TRBV6-6
clone_size: once
j_call: TRBJ1-5
cdr3_aa: CASSSRGSNQPQHF
cdr3_nt: TGTGCCAGCAGTTCTAGGGGTTCAAATCAGCCCCAGCATTTT

d_call: TRBD1
v_call: TRBV27
clone_size: .
j_call: TRBJ2-2
cdr3_aa: CASRSGTGMAGELFF
cdr3_nt: TGTGCCAGCAGATCCGGGACAGGGATGGCCGGGGAGCTGTTTTTT

d_call: .
v_call: TRBV19
clone_size: .
j_call: TRBJ2-7
cdr3_aa: CASRMTVNNEQYF
cdr3_nt: TGTGCCAGTAGGATGACAGTGAACAACGAGCAGTACTTC

d_call: TRBD1
v_call: TRBV4-3
clone_size: .
j_call: TRBJ2-2
cdr3_aa: CASSHKTGFGGTGELFF
cdr3_nt: TGCGCCAGCAGCCACAAGACAGGGTTTGGTGGCACCGGGGAGCTGTTTTTT

d_call: .
v_call: TRBV30
clone_size: .
j_call: TRBJ1-2
cdr3_aa: CAWSPLVGGDYGYTF
cdr3_nt: TGTGCCTGGAGTCCCCTAGTGGGAGGTGACTATGGCTACACCTTC

d_call: .
v_call: TRBV19
clone_size: .
j_call: TRBJ1-6
cdr3_aa: CASSITNTNSPLHF
cdr3_nt: TGTGCCAGTAGTATTACAAATACGAATTCACCCCTCCACTTT

d_call: TRBD1
v_call: TRBV15
clone_size: .
j_call: TRBJ2-3
cdr3_aa: CATSRDIGQGADTQYF
cdr3_nt: TGTGCCACCAGCAGAGATATAGGACAGGGGGCAGATACGCAGTATTTT

d_call: TRBD1
v_call: TRBV14
clone_size: .
j_call: TRBJ1-2
cdr3_aa: CASSQSGTGGYGYTF
cdr3_nt: TGTGCCAGCAGCCAATCCGGGACAGGGGGATATGGCTACACCTTC

d_call: .
v_call: TRBV5-4
clone_size: .
j_call: TRBJ2-3
cdr3_aa: CASSLQGADTQYF
cdr3_nt: TGTGCCAGCAGCTTGCAGGGCGCAGATACGCAGTATTTT

d_call: .
v_call: TRBV4-1
clone_size: .
j_call: TRBJ1-2
cdr3_aa: CASSQDPQGGYGYTF
cdr3_nt: TGCGCCAGCAGCCAAGATCCGCAGGGAGGCTATGGCTACACCTTC

d_call: TRBD2
v_call: TRBV2
clone_size: few
j_call: TRBJ2-7
cdr3_aa: CASMEVKGLAGGPIESYEQYF
cdr3_nt: TGTGCCAGCATGGAAGTCAAGGGTCTAGCGGGAGGGCCGATAGAATCCTACGAGCAGTACTTC

d_call: .
v_call: TRBV27
clone_size: .
j_call: TRBJ2-2
cdr3_aa: CASSLLAGSTGELFF
cdr3_nt: TGTGCCAGCAGTTTACTGGCGGGCAGCACCGGGGAGCTGTTTTTT

d_call: .
v_call: TRBV5-1
clone_size: .
j_call: TRBJ2-2
cdr3_aa: CASSLVQYTGELFF
cdr3_nt: TGCGCCAGCAGCTTGGTCCAGTACACCGGGGAGCTGTTTTTT

d_call: .
v_call: TRBV5-1
clone_size: .
j_call: TRBJ2-7
cdr3_aa: CASSARDRPYEQYF
cdr3_nt: TGCGCCAGCAGCGCGCGGGACAGACCGTACGAGCAGTACTTC

d_call: .
v_call: TRBV25-1
clone_size: .
j_call: TRBJ2-2
cdr3_aa: CASSEFRGGTGELFF
cdr3_nt: TGTGCCAGCAGTGAATTTAGGGGCGGCACCGGGGAGCTGTTTTTT

d_call: .
v_call: TRBV5-1
clone_size: .
j_call: TRBJ2-2
cdr3_aa: CASTGLTNTGELFF
cdr3_nt: TGCGCCAGCACTGGACTCACGAACACCGGGGAGCTGTTTTTT

d_call: TRBD1
v_call: TRBV18
clone_size: .
j_call: TRBJ1-5
cdr3_aa: CASSPNGQGYQPQHF
cdr3_nt: TGTGCCAGCTCACCAAATGGACAGGGCTATCAGCCCCAGCATTTT

d_call: .
v_call: TRBV7-2
clone_size: once
j_call: TRBJ2-6
cdr3_aa: CASSLDTPVIYSGANVLTF
cdr3_nt: TGTGCCAGCAGCTTAGATACCCCGGTAATATACTCTGGGGCCAACGTCCTGACTTTC

d_call: TRBD1
v_call: TRBV5-4
clone_size: .
j_call: TRBJ2-5
cdr3_aa: CASSLGGPTGVQETQYF
cdr3_nt: TGTGCCAGCAGCTTGGGGGGCCCGACAGGGGTACAAGAGACCCAGTACTTC

d_call: TRBD2
v_call: TRBV27
clone_size: .
j_call: TRBJ2-1
cdr3_aa: CASSHLTSGPGNEQFF
cdr3_nt: TGTGCCAGCAGTCACCTCACTAGCGGCCCCGGGAATGAGCAGTTCTTC

d_call: .
v_call: TRBV28
clone_size: .
j_call: TRBJ1-3
cdr3_aa: CASQGTGNTIYF
cdr3_nt: TGTGCCAGCCAGGGCACTGGAAACACCATATATTTT

d_call: TRBD1
v_call: TRBV6-1
clone_size: .
j_call: TRBJ2-3
cdr3_aa: CASSDLTGDLSTDTQYF
cdr3_nt: TGTGCCAGCAGTGACCTTACAGGGGACCTTAGCACAGATACGCAGTATTTT

d_call: TRBD1
v_call: TRBV28
clone_size: .
j_call: TRBJ2-7
cdr3_aa: CASSLRTGIAYEQYF
cdr3_nt: TGTGCCAGCAGTTTACGGACAGGGATTGCCTACGAGCAGTACTTC

d_call: TRBD1
v_call: TRBV27
clone_size: .
j_call: TRBJ1-2
cdr3_aa: CASSLSGGDSYGYTF
cdr3_nt: TGTGCCAGCAGTTTATCAGGGGGCGATTCCTATGGCTACACCTTC

d_call: TRBD2
v_call: TRBV9
clone_size: .
j_call: TRBJ2-3
cdr3_aa: CASSVGTSGSPDTQYF
cdr3_nt: TGTGCCAGCAGCGTCGGGACTAGCGGGTCCCCAGATACGCAGTATTTT

d_call: TRBD2
v_call: TRBV18
clone_size: .
j_call: TRBJ2-7
cdr3_aa: CASSPSTSGLYEQYF
cdr3_nt: TGTGCCAGCTCACCAAGTACTAGCGGGCTTTACGAGCAGTACTTC

d_call: .
v_call: TRBV27
clone_size: .
j_call: TRBJ2-7
cdr3_aa: CASSLRGPSSYEQYF
cdr3_nt: TGTGCCAGCAGTTTACGCGGGCCGTCCTCCTACGAGCAGTACTTC

d_call: .
v_call: TRBV5-1
clone_size: .
j_call: TRBJ2-1
cdr3_aa: CASALPSSISYNEQFF
cdr3_nt: TGCGCCAGCGCCCTACCTAGCAGCATCTCCTACAATGAGCAGTTCTTC

d_call: TRBD2
v_call: TRBV6-5
clone_size: .
j_call: TRBJ2-7
cdr3_aa: CASSYLNSGKADEQYF
cdr3_nt: TGTGCCAGCAGTTACCTAAATAGCGGGAAGGCCGACGAGCAGTACTTC

d_call: .
v_call: TRBV30
clone_size: .
j_call: TRBJ2-1
cdr3_aa: CAWSGSGNEQFF
cdr3_nt: TGTGCCTGGAGTGGCAGTGGCAATGAGCAGTTCTTC

d_call: .
v_call: TRBV25-1
clone_size: .
j_call: TRBJ1-2
cdr3_aa: CASSESGWNGYTF
cdr3_nt: TGTGCCAGCAGTGAATCGGGATGGAACGGCTACACCTTC

d_call: .
v_call: TRBV7-2
clone_size: .
j_call: TRBJ2-1
cdr3_aa: CASSLASASYNEQFF
cdr3_nt: TGTGCCAGCAGCTTGGCTAGCGCCTCCTACAATGAGCAGTTCTTC

d_call: .
v_call: TRBV27
clone_size: few
j_call: TRBJ1-5
cdr3_aa: CASSQQGSNQPQHF
cdr3_nt: TGTGCCAGCAGTCAACAGGGTAGCAATCAGCCCCAGCATTTT

d_call: .
v_call: TRBV14
clone_size: .
j_call: TRBJ1-2
cdr3_aa: CASSQRSGKNYGYTF
cdr3_nt: TGTGCCAGCAGCCAAAGGTCAGGGAAGAACTATGGCTACACCTTC

d_call: TRBD1
v_call: TRBV18
clone_size: .
j_call: TRBJ1-2
cdr3_aa: CASSPGTGGQGYGYTF
cdr3_nt: TGTGCCAGCTCACCCGGGACAGGGGGCCAGGGCTATGGCTACACCTTC

d_call: TRBD1
v_call: TRBV28
clone_size: .
j_call: TRBJ1-5
cdr3_aa: CASTEAGGAGPQHF
cdr3_nt: TGTGCCAGCACCGAGGCAGGGGGCGCGGGGCCCCAGCATTTT

d_call: TRBD2
v_call: TRBV11-3
clone_size: .
j_call: TRBJ2-1
cdr3_aa: CASSLESSGSHEQFF
cdr3_nt: TGTGCCAGCAGCTTAGAGTCTAGCGGGAGCCATGAGCAGTTCTTC

d_call: TRBD2
v_call: TRBV27
clone_size: .
j_call: TRBJ2-5
cdr3_aa: CASSHLAGAPQETQYF
cdr3_nt: TGTGCCAGCAGTCACCTAGCGGGAGCGCCCCAAGAGACCCAGTACTTC

d_call: TRBD1
v_call: TRBV5-4
clone_size: few
j_call: TRBJ1-1
cdr3_aa: CASSLPAGGNTEAFF
cdr3_nt: TGTGCCAGCAGCCTCCCGGCAGGGGGCAACACTGAAGCTTTCTTT

d_call: .
v_call: TRBV29-1
clone_size: .
j_call: TRBJ1-1
cdr3_aa: CSVEGKGGSGTEAFF
cdr3_nt: TGCAGCGTTGAAGGGAAAGGAGGGTCGGGCACTGAAGCTTTCTTT

d_call: TRBD1
v_call: TRBV9
clone_size: .
j_call: TRBJ1-1
cdr3_aa: CASSVLPGTGSTEAFF
cdr3_nt: TGTGCCAGCAGCGTGCTTCCCGGGACAGGGTCGACTGAAGCTTTCTTT

d_call: TRBD2
v_call: TRBV29-1
clone_size: few
j_call: TRBJ2-3
cdr3_aa: CSVVTSGRADTQYF
cdr3_nt: TGCAGCGTTGTAACTAGCGGGAGGGCAGATACGCAGTATTTT

d_call: TRBD2
v_call: TRBV7-3
clone_size: few
j_call: TRBJ2-1
cdr3_aa: CASSLSGTSGREQFF
cdr3_nt: TGTGCCAGCAGCTTATCCGGGACTAGCGGGAGAGAGCAGTTCTTC

d_call: .
v_call: TRBV5-4
clone_size: .
j_call: TRBJ2-7
cdr3_aa: CASSPTGDIYEQYF
cdr3_nt: TGTGCCAGCAGCCCGACAGGAGACATCTACGAGCAGTACTTC

d_call: TRBD2
v_call: TRBV5-1
clone_size: .
j_call: TRBJ2-1
cdr3_aa: CASSFPSGEGTEQFF
cdr3_nt: TGCGCCAGCAGCTTCCCTAGCGGGGAGGGGACTGAGCAGTTCTTC

d_call: TRBD1
v_call: TRBV5-1
clone_size: .
j_call: TRBJ2-1
cdr3_aa: CASRGGQGQRRSSYNEQFF
cdr3_nt: TGCGCCAGCAGAGGGGGACAGGGACAACGTCGCAGCTCCTACAATGAGCAGTTCTTC

d_call: TRBD2
v_call: TRBV5-6
clone_size: .
j_call: TRBJ2-5
cdr3_aa: CASSPRAGVGETQYF
cdr3_nt: TGTGCCAGCAGCCCAAGAGCGGGAGTAGGAGAGACCCAGTACTTC

d_call: TRBD1
v_call: TRBV18
clone_size: .
j_call: TRBJ1-1
cdr3_aa: CASSPGQENTEAFF
cdr3_nt: TGTGCCAGCTCACCCGGACAGGAGAACACTGAAGCTTTCTTT

d_call: .
v_call: TRBV7-6
clone_size: .
j_call: TRBJ2-4
cdr3_aa: CASSASRSLAKNIQYF
cdr3_nt: TGTGCCAGCAGCGCTAGCCGCTCACTAGCCAAAAACATTCAGTACTTC

d_call: TRBD1
v_call: TRBV5-1
clone_size: few
j_call: TRBJ2-2
cdr3_aa: CASSSHTGGTNTGELFF
cdr3_nt: TGCGCCAGCAGCTCACATACAGGGGGAACGAACACCGGGGAGCTGTTTTTT

d_call: TRBD1
v_call: TRBV4-3
clone_size: .
j_call: TRBJ2-5
cdr3_aa: CASSQWDRGDQETQYF
cdr3_nt: TGCGCCAGCAGCCAGTGGGACAGGGGGGATCAAGAGACCCAGTACTTC